This T cell receptor (beta chain) emerged from a study of T cells in Graves' hyperthyroidism and ophthalmopathy (dated by TCRdb to the late 2010s). Looking at the study overall: Peripheral blood was collected at initial diagnosis, before any treatment. The roughly 90 discovery patients were divided at random into training and test sets in a 7:3 ratio. TCR V-J signatures able to tell the groups apart were searched for in a discovery cohort of approximately 95 patients, of whom about 40 had Graves' ophthalmopathy and about 60 had stable Graves' hyperthyroidism. In several Graves' hyperthyroidism patients, the study also compared T-cell repertoires from thyroid tissue with T-cell repertoires from blood. After sampling, hyperthyroidism patients received methimazole starting at 30 mg daily, and ophthalmopathy patients received high-dose intravenous methylprednisolone. The paper reports TCR Vbeta CDR3 sequencing of roughly 140 peripheral blood samples: around 45 ophthalmopathy, under 80 hyperthyroidism and approximately 17 progressor patients. Whether ophthalmopathy could be predicted prospectively was tested in an independent validation cohort made up of 18 to 20 hyperthyroidism patients plus 17 patients who later progressed to ophthalmopathy. Beyond this particular receptor, the publication reports: Sample size was not statistically predetermined, and investigators were not blinded to group allocation. Most expanded thyroid clonotypes (frequency above 0.001) were also found in blood, which suggests that blood repertoires may mirror thyroid immune responses. Ophthalmopathy was separated from stable hyperthyroidism by a 13 V-J signature model, with about 88% sensitivity and about 81% specificity obtained in cross-validation and 80%/75% obtained in testing. During validation, the model predicted progression to ophthalmopathy a median of around 6 months ahead of onset, with around 71% sensitivity and under 85% specificity.

The TCR beta CDR3 regions were amplified from the RNA transcripts. The TCR CDR3 was subjected to a first round of RT-PCR using the HTBI primer set and the Qiagen OneStep RT-PCR kit. Libraries were constructed in a second round of multiplex PCR, after which size selection and purification were performed. Libraries were sequenced paired-end with 100 bp reads on an Illumina HiSeq2000. In the source study's methods: Raw data were processed with SOAPnuke, discarding reads with adapters, uncalled bases, mean Phred below 15, or no exact constant-primer or identifier match. COPE v1.2.5 was used to merge the high-quality paired reads, and each unique nucleotide sequence was defined as a clonotype. Clonotypes were aligned to IMGT TRBV, TRBD and TRBJ reference segments using MiTCR v1.1. The analysis was restricted to V-J combinations with a frequency above 0.0001, which together covered just over 98% of the repertoires. The TCS score was defined as F50 (clonal expansion) divided by E x V (chaos), with BLOSUM62-based TCRdist calculated between CDR3 peptides within each V-J. Welch's t-statistics and random forest reduced roughly 530 V-J features to 13, which were used in a naive Bayes classifier (R e1071). TCRdb trimmed public reads at Q25 via fastp, called clones via MiXCR and kept in-frame beta chains. CDR3 protein duplicates are merged, each entry listing the most common genes and DNA. The V and J calls were not made by the authors but by TCRdb's processing. The sample records approximately 300,000 distinct CDR3 sequences, around a sixth of which are singletons. The ten largest clonotypes hold approximately 31% of the sample.

Graves' hyperthyroidism was defined as stable when no progression to ophthalmopathy occurred over 18 months of follow-up. The hyperthyroidism patients were between 18 and 65 years old and newly diagnosed, with a disease duration of less than 2 months. The study excluded patients with uncontrolled infections, other autoimmune diseases, pregnancy or lactation. Diagnoses relied on clinical symptoms, serum thyroxine and TRAb, thyroid ultrasound and orbital computed tomography. PBMCs were separated from 10 ml of fresh peripheral blood using Ficoll-Paque density gradient centrifugation. Total RNA was extracted using Trizol reagent, and RNA quality was assessed on an Agilent 2100 Bioanalyzer. Its CDR3 holds 16 amino acids, cysteine through phenylalanine. Only the CDR3 portion is preserved as DNA: 48 bases, with reading frame beginning at the first base. The germline V gene provides CDR1 SGHTA and CDR2 FQGNSA. V lost 2 bases and J lost 0 bases; the stretch between them is 10 bases long.

Worth noting for this clonotype: Its antigen remains unidentified. No qualities accompany the bases; no much larger clone lies one base away.

Sequences were obtained from blood. The rearranged chain carries TRBV7-2 and TRBJ2-2, with the D gene too uncertain to name. This TCR was sampled from a man aged 30-40 years with Graves' hyperthyroidism. The sequenced DNA is TGTGCCAGCAGCTTATTGGCTACTACGAACACCGGGGAGCTGTTTTTT. It codes for CASSLLATTNTGELFF.